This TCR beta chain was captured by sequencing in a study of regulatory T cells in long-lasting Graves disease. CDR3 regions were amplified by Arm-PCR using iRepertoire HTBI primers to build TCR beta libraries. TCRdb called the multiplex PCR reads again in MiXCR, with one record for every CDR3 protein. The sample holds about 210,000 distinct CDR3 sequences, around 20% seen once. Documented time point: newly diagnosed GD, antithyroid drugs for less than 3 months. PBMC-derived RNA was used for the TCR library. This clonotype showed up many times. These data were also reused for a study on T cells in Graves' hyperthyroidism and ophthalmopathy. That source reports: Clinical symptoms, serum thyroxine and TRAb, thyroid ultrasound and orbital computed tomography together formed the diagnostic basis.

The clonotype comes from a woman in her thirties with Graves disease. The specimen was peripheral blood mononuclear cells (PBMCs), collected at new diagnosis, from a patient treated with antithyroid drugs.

In nucleotides, the CDR3 is TGTGCCAGTCGACCGGGACAGGGGAACTCACCCCTCCACTTT. Encoded protein: CASRPGQGNSPLHF. This rearrangement joins TRBV19 to TRBJ1-6, with 10 nucleotides matching TRBD1. Losses at the gene ends were 8 bases for V and 10 bases for J; bases not matched to a gene: 8. This CDR3 spans 14 amino acids. The germline V gene has CDR1 LNHDA and CDR2 SQIVND (reference sequence).